These T cell receptor beta chains were read from a single sample in a study of blood T cell repertoires in COVID-19. Method: immunoSEQ multiplex PCR; TCRdb's copy keeps in-frame clones and lacks some. The table has a few hundred thousand clones, more than 70% seen once; the top ten hold roughly 12%. Input material: peripheral blood. The origin of the receptors is a woman aged 45-60 years with COVID-19, enrolled during active disease. CDR3s include the opening cysteine and the closing phenylalanine or tryptophan.

v_call	j_call	cdr3_aa
TRBV6-5	TRBJ1-2	CASNKQGASGYTF
TRBV11-2	TRBJ2-7	CASSLDPKGHEQYF
TRBV4-1	TRBJ2-7	CASSQPLRGYEQYF
TRBV20-1	TRBJ2-5	CSIHYQETQYF
TRBV18	TRBJ1-1	CASSPGIQGARTEAFF
TRBV7-8	TRBJ1-3	CASSSGGNTGNTIYF
TRBV7-9	TRBJ2-7	CASSRGSLGQYF
TRBV9	TRBJ1-4	CASSVASGYENEKLFF
TRBV27	TRBJ2-2	CATTGRRHTGELFF
TRBV6-5	TRBJ1-2	CASSYSSVGSNYGYTF
TRBV4-1	TRBJ1-2	CASSQGARDRGPHGYTF
TRBV9	TRBJ1-1	CASSASGHLTTEAFF
TRBV4-1	TRBJ2-7	CASSPSAGQGFYEQYF
TRBV20-1	TRBJ1-4	CSASGPRSTANEKLFF
TRBV19	TRBJ1-2	CASSKGPYGYTF
TRBV18	TRBJ1-2	CASSPYGQGAYGYTF
TRBV3-1/TRBV3-2	TRBJ1-1	CASSPGENMNTEAFF
TRBV5-1	TRBJ1-1	CASRLDSMNTEAFF
TRBV7-8	TRBJ1-4	CASSLADRTNEKLFF
TRBV5-5	TRBJ1-4	CASSGTVHNEKLFF
TRBV5-8	TRBJ2-1	CASSVVIGYNEQFF
TRBV5-6	TRBJ1-2	CASSLPERTGFYGYTF
TRBV28	TRBJ1-5	CASSLSRAGGNQPQHF
TRBV7-2	TRBJ2-2	CASSLQQGGGTGELFF
TRBV12-1	TRBJ1-1	CAGGTGQMNTEAFF
TRBV2	TRBJ1-1	CASSGRNTEAFF
TRBV5-4	TRBJ1-3	CASSMTGGRGNTIYF
TRBV4-1	TRBJ1-1	CASSQGYRGLREWNTEAFF
TRBV5-1	TRBJ1-2	CASSLDGGGGYGYTF
TRBV30	TRBJ2-5	CAWSRGPEQETQYF
TRBV6-5	TRBJ1-4	CASRQPGRTNEKLFF
TRBV7-2	TRBJ2-7	CASSLSTSGVYEQYF
TRBV6-5	TRBJ1-5	CASTSRTGDQPQHF
TRBV2	TRBJ2-3	CASSLMTGAFTDTQYF
TRBV10-1	TRBJ1-1	CASSDAGTGEAFF
TRBV28	TRBJ2-3	CASSALAGGPTNTDTQYF
TRBV6-4	TRBJ2-1	CASSEEGGDEQFF
TRBV2	TRBJ2-2	CASITGGGRELFF
TRBV9	TRBJ2-1	CASSPSDRGNEQFF
TRBV29-1	TRBJ1-1	CSVGIGTEAFF
TRBV28	TRBJ1-3	CASSFSGSGNTIYF
TRBV5-1	TRBJ1-4	CASSSTGGVNEKLFF
TRBV7-3	TRBJ2-3	CASSLVGLAGADTQYF
TRBV7-2	TRBJ2-3	CASSNLGGQGRNTQYF
TRBV4-1	TRBJ2-5	CASSQSPGQGGETQYF
TRBV24-1	TRBJ2-2	CATSDSGILTVNTGELFF